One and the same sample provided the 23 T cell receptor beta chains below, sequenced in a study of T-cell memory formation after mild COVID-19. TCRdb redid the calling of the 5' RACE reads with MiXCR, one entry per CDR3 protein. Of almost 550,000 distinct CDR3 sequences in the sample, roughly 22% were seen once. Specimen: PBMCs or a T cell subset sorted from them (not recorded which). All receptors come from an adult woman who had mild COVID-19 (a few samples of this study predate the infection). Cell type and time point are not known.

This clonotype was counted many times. The CDR3 sequence is CASSHGDRSGGYTF. The CDR3, as DNA: TGTGCCAGCAGCCACGGGGACAGGTCCGGTGGCTACACCTTC. The chain carries TRBV3-1 and TRBJ1-2, with 8 bases identical to TRBD1. CDR3 length: 14 amino acids. The germline V gene encodes CDR1 LGHDT and CDR2 YNNKEL (reference sequence). V gave up 3 bases and J gave up 7 bases; unmatched junction bases: 7. The whole variable domain, remainder taken from reference TRBV3-1 and TRBJ1-2, is DTAVSQTPKYLVTQMGNDKSIKCEQNLGHDTMYWYKQDSKKFLKIMFSYNNKELIINETVPNRFSPKSPDKAHLNLHINSLELGDSAVYFCASSHGDRSGGYTFGSGTRLTVV.

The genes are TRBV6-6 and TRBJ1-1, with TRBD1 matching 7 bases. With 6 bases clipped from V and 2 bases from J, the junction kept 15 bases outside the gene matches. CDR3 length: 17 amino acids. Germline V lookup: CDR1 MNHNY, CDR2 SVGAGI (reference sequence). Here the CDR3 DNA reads TGTGCCAGCAGCCGGGGTTTAATAGGGGGCGCAAACACTGAAGCTTTCTTT. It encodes CASSRGLIGGANTEAFF.

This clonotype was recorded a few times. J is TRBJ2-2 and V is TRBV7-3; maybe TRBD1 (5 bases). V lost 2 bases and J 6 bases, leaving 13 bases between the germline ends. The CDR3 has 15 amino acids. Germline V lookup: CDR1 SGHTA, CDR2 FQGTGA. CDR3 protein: CASSLGASPAGELFF. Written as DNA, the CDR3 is TGTGCCAGCAGCTTAGGGGCATCCCCAGCCGGGGAGCTGTTTTTT. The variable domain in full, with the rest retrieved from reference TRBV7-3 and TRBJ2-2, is GAGVSQTPSNKVTEKGKYVELRCDPISGHTALYWYRQSLGQGPEFLIYFQGTGAADDSGLPNDRFFAVRPEGSVSTLKIQRTERGDSAVYLCASSLGASPAGELFFGEGSRLTVL.

Here the CDR3 reads CASSLGQVGNNEQFF. In DNA form, the CDR3 reads TGTGCCAGCAGCTTAGGACAGGTGGGGAACAATGAGCAGTTCTTC. This rearrangement joins TRBV5-5 to TRBJ2-1; 7 bases line up with TRBD1. Germline assignment: CDR1 SGHKS and CDR2 YYEKEE (reference sequence). CDR3 length equals 15 residues. Germline trimming cut 2 bases from V and 5 bases from J; bases unmatched to any gene: 7.

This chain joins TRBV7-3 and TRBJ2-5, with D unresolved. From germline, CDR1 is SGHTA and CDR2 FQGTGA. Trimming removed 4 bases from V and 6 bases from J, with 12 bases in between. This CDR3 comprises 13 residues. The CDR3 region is CASSSYLGKTQYF. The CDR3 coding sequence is TGTGCCAGCAGCTCCTATCTAGGAAAGACCCAGTACTTC. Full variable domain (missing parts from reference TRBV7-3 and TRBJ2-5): GAGVSQTPSNKVTEKGKYVELRCDPISGHTALYWYRQSLGQGPEFLIYFQGTGAADDSGLPNDRFFAVRPEGSVSTLKIQRTERGDSAVYLCASSSYLGKTQYFGPGTRLLVL.

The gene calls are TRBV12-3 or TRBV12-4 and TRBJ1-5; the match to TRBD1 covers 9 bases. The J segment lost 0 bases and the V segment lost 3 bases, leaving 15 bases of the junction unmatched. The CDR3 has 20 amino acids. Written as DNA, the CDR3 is TGTGCCAGCAGTTTTCTTGTCTGGGACAGGGCATCACATAGCAATCAGCCCCAGCATTTT. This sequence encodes CASSFLVWDRASHSNQPQHF.

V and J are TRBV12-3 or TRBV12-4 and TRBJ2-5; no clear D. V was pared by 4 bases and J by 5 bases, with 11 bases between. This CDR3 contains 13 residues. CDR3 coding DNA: TGTGCCAGCAGTTCCCCGCGGTGGGAGACCCAGTACTTC. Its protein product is CASSSPRWETQYF.

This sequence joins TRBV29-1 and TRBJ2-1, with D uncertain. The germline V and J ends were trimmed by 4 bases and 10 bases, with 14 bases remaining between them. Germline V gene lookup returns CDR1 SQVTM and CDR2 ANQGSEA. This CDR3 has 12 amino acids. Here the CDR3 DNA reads TGCAGCGTTGGAGGCTCGGGCAGGGAGCAGTTCTTC. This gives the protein CSVGGSGREQFF.

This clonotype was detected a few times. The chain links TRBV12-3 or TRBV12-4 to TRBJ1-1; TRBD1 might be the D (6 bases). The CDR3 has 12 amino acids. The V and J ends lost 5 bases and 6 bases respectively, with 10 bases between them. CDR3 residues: CASSIRGPEAFF. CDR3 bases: TGTGCCAGCAGTATCAGGGGTCCTGAAGCTTTCTTT.

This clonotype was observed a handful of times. Written as DNA, the CDR3 is TGTGCCAGCAGCTTCTTTGGACAGGGCGCCTACGAGCAGTACTTC. This gives the protein CASSFFGQGAYEQYF. The J gene is TRBJ2-7, the V gene TRBV13, with 8 bases aligning to TRBD1. Germline values: CDR1 PRHDT, CDR2 FYEKMQ (reference sequence). The ends lost 3 bases at V and 2 bases at J; junction bases unmatched: 6. The CDR3 has 15 amino acids.

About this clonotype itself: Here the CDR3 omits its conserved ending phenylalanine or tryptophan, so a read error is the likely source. The CDR3 nucleotides read TGTGCCAGCAGCGTAGAAGGCCACGGGGCCAACGTCCTGACTCTC. Protein: CASSVEGHGANVLTL. V gene TRBV9 combines with J gene TRBJ2-6; D remains ambiguous. V dropped 0 bases and J dropped 4 bases, with 8 bases sitting between them. This CDR3 has 15 residues. Germline lookup yields CDR1 SGDLS and CDR2 YYNGEE.

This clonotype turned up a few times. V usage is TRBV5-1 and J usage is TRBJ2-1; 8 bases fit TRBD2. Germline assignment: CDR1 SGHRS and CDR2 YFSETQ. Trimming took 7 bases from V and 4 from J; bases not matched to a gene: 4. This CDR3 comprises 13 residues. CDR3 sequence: CASFSGGYNEQFF. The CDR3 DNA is TGCGCCAGCTTCAGCGGGGGATACAATGAGCAGTTCTTC.

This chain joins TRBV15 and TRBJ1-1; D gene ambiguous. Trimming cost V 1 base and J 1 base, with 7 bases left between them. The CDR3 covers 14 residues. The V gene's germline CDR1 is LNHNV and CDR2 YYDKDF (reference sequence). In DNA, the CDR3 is TGTGCCACCAGCAGAGTGGGAAGGAACACTGAAGCTTTCTTT. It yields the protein CATSRVGRNTEAFF. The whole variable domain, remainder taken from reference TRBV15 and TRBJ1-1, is DAMVIQNPRYQVTQFGKPVTLSCSQTLNHNVMYWYQQKSSQAPKLLFHYYDKDFNNEADTPDNFQSRRPNTSFCFLDIRSPGLGDTAMYLCATSRVGRNTEAFFGQGTRLTVV.

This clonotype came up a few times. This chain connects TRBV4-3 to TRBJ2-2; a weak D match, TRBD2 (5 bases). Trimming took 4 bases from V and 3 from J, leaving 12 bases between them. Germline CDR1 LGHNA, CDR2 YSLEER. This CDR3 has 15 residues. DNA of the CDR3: TGCGCCAGCAGCCGCCGGAGGTGGGACACCGGGGAGCTGTTTTTT. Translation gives CASSRRRWDTGELFF.

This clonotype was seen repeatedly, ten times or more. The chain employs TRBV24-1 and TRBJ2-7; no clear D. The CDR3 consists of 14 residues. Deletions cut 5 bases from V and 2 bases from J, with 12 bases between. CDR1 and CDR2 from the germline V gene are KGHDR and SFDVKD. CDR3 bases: TGTGCCACCAGTGTCGAAGGCGAAACCTACGAGCAGTACTTC. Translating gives CATSVEGETYEQYF.

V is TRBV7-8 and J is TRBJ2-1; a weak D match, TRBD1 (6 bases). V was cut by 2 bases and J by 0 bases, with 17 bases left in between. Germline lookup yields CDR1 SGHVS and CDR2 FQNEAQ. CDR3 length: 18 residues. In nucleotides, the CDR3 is TGTGCCAGCAGCTTACCCCGAGGACAGACTAACTCCTACAATGAGCAGTTCTTC. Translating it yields CASSLPRGQTNSYNEQFF.

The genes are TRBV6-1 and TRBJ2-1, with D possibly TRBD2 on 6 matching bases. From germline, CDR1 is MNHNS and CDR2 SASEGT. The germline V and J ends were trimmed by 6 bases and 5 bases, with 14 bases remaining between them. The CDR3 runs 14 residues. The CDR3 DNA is TGTGCCAGCAGCGGGACTGTAAACGACAATGAGCAGTTCTTC. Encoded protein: CASSGTVNDNEQFF.

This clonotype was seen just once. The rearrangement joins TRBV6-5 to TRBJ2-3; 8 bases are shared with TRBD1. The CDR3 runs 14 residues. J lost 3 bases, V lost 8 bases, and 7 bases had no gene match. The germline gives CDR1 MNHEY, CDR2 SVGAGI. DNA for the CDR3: TGTGCCAGCGGGTACAGGGGGGTGACAGATACGCAGTATTTT. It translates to CASGYRGVTDTQYF.

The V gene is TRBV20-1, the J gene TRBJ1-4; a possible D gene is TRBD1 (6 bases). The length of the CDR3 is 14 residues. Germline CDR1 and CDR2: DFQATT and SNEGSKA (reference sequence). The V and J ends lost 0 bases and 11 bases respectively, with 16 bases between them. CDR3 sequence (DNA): TGCAGTGCTAGAGATCCGACGAAAGGGGGGAAACTGTTTTTT. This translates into CSARDPTKGGKLFF.

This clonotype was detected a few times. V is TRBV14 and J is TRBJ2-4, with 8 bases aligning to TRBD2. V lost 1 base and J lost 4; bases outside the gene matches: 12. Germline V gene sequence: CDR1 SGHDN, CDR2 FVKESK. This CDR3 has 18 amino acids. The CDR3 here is CASSQVGLGGAGKNIQYF. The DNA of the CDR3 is TGTGCCAGCAGCCAAGTGGGACTAGGCGGAGCGGGGAAAAACATTCAGTACTTC.

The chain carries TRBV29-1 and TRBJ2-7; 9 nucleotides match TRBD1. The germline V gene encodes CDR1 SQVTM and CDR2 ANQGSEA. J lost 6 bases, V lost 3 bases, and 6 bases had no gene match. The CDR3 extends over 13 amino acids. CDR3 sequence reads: CSVEGDRVSEQYF. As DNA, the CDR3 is TGCAGCGTTGAGGGGGACAGGGTAAGCGAGCAGTACTTC.

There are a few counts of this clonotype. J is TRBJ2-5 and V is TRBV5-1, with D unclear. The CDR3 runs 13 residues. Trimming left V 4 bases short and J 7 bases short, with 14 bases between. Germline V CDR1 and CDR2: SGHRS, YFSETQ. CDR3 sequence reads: CASSPQLRGTQYF. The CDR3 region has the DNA TGCGCCAGCAGCCCGCAGCTCCGAGGGACCCAGTACTTC.

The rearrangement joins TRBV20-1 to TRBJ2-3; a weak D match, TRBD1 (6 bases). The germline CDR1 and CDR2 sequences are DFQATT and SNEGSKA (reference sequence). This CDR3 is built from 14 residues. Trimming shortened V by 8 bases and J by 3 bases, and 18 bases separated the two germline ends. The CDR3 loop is CSTPGQFGTDTQYF. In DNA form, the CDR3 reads TGCAGTACCCCCGGACAGTTTGGGACAGATACGCAGTATTTT.